This TCR beta chain was obtained from a study of OX40 agonist ivuxolimab in advanced cancers. Measured with immunoSEQ multiplex PCR; TCRdb has only the in-frame clones, and not every one. There are roughly 63,000 clones in the sample; approximately 89% occur only once, and more than 10% lies in the top ten. V was cut by 6 bases and J by 1 base, with 12 bases left in between. The V gene's germline CDR1 is MNHEY and CDR2 SMNVEV (reference sequence). CDR3 length equals 14 residues. The chain has TRBV27 and TRBJ1-1, with a tentative D call TRBD1 (6 bases). The source of this sequence is an adult with an advanced solid tumor such as melanoma, head and neck, liver or kidney cancer. Sequences were derived from CD4+ or CD8+ T cells sorted from blood, sampled in a trial of the OX40 agonist ivuxolimab. The chain's CDR3 is CASRSGAPNTEAFF. CDR3 in DNA: TGTGCCAGCAGGTCGGGGGCCCCGAACACTGAAGCTTTCTTT.